The 21 T cell receptor beta chains below were found in one sample sequenced in a study of blood T cell repertoires in COVID-19. TCRdb's table, derived via immunoSEQ multiplex PCR, lists solely in-frame clones and lacks some. There are about 220,000 clones in the sample; around 83% occur only once, and roughly 5.1% lies in the top ten. The sequenced material came from peripheral blood. These receptors were obtained from a woman between 65 and 79 years old with COVID-19, enrolled during active disease.

V usage is TRBV29-1 and J usage is TRBJ1-2, with 7 bases fitting TRBD1. CDR1 and CDR2 (germline): SQVTM, ANQGSEA. V lost 4 bases, J lost 3 bases, and 5 bases stayed unmatched. There are 13 residues in the CDR3. This chain's CDR3 is CSVGTGSYYGYTF. As DNA, the CDR3 is TGCAGCGTTGGGACAGGCTCATACTATGGCTACACCTTC.

This clone is a singleton in its sample. The chain uses TRBV5-1 and TRBJ2-4; TRBD2 matches at 9 bases. CDR3 length: 16 residues. The V gene end was trimmed by 4 bases and the J gene end by 8 bases; junction bases not matched to a gene: 13. Per germline, CDR1 SGHRS and CDR2 YFSETQ. The CDR3, as DNA: TGCGCCAGCAGCCTATCCCTAGCGGGGAATAGAGACATTCAGTACTTC. Protein sequence: CASSLSLAGNRDIQYF.

This rearrangement joins TRBV3-1 (or the pseudogene TRBV3-2) to TRBJ2-3, with TRBD2 matching 8 bases. This CDR3 comprises 17 residues. Germline trimming cut 4 bases from V and 5 bases from J; bases unmatched to any gene: 14. CDR1 is LGHDT and CDR2 is YNNKEL in the germline V gene (reference sequence). The CDR3 DNA follows: TGTGCCAGCAGCCTAACCGGGACTAGGAAAGGGGTAGATACGCAGTATTTT. Its translation is CASSLTGTRKGVDTQYF.

The V gene is TRBV6-2 or TRBV6-3, the J gene TRBJ2-7; 10 bases line up with TRBD1. The germline CDR1 and CDR2 sequences are MNHEY and SVGEGT. The CDR3 consists of 15 residues. V lost 2 bases and J lost 2; bases outside the gene matches: 3. CDR3 DNA sequence: TGTGCCAGCAGTTACGGGACAGGGGACCCCTACGAGCAGTACTTC. Translation: CASSYGTGDPYEQYF.

The CDR3 here is CASSAAGLAVLNEQFF. The CDR3 bases are TGTGCCAGCAGCGCAGCGGGACTAGCGGTTTTAAATGAGCAGTTCTTC. This chain connects TRBV7-2 to TRBJ2-1; TRBD2 matches 11 bases. The germline V gene encodes CDR1 SGHTA and CDR2 FQGNSA. The J segment lost 7 bases and the V segment lost 5 bases, leaving 10 bases of the junction unmatched. This CDR3 comprises 16 residues.

This chain connects TRBV29-1 to TRBJ1-3; 8 nucleotides line up with TRBD1. The CDR3 has 17 residues. CDR1 and CDR2 from the germline V gene are SQVTM and ANQGSEA. V shed 4 bases and J 2 bases; nucleotides not matched to a gene: 13. The CDR3 sequence: CSVGVSSGTGTGNTIYF. CDR3 DNA: TGCAGCGTTGGGGTTTCCTCCGGGACAGGAACTGGAAACACCATATATTTT.

The chain is built from TRBV2 and TRBJ2-7; D possibly corresponds to TRBD2 (6 bases). In germline, CDR1 is SNHLY, CDR2 FYNNEI. Between the trimmed V and J ends, which lost 4 bases and 3 bases, there was a span of 13 bases. The CDR3 loop spans 14 amino acids. CDR3 DNA sequence: TGTGCCAGCAGTGGTGTTGGTAGCGGCTACGAGCAGTACTTC. Translating it yields CASSGVGSGYEQYF.

The J gene is TRBJ2-7, the V gene TRBV7-8; the D is unclear. Germline V lookup: CDR1 SGHVS, CDR2 FQNEAQ. There are 11 residues in the CDR3. V lost 3 bases and J lost 2, with 2 bases in between. The CDR3 here is CASSFTYEQYF. The DNA for the CDR3 is TGTGCCAGCAGCTTTACCTACGAGCAGTACTTC.

The J gene is TRBJ2-3, the V gene TRBV7-9; 9 nucleotides line up with TRBD2. Trimming removed 1 base from V and 2 bases from J; junction bases left unmatched: 1. Germline CDR1 SEHNR, CDR2 FQNEAQ (reference sequence). The CDR3 has 15 residues. The CDR3 DNA follows: TGTGCCAGCAGCTTAGGGGGACTAGCCACAGATACGCAGTATTTT. Protein sequence: CASSLGGLATDTQYF.

V usage is TRBV11-2 and J usage is TRBJ1-3; no reliable D call. The CDR3 contains 16 residues. The germline V gene encodes CDR1 SGHAT and CDR2 FQNNGV. Deletions cut 4 bases from V and 2 bases from J, with 15 bases between. Here the CDR3 reads CASSSLRGIAGNTIYF. CDR3 nucleotide sequence: TGTGCCAGCAGCTCCCTGAGAGGGATCGCTGGAAACACCATATATTTT. Supplemented by reference TRBV11-2 and TRBJ1-3, the full variable domain reads EAGVAQSPRYKIIEKRQSVAFWCNPISGHATLYWYQQILGQGPKLLIQFQNNGVVDDSQLPKDRFSAERLKGVDSTLKIQPAKLEDSAVYLCASSSLRGIAGNTIYFGEGSWLTVV.

This rearrangement joins TRBV7-9 to TRBJ1-2; tentative D call: TRBD1 (6 bases). The CDR3 length is 14 residues. Per the germline V gene, CDR1 is SEHNR and CDR2 is FQNEAQ (reference sequence). Trimming shortened V by 4 bases and J by 4 bases, and 13 bases separated the two germline ends. CDR3: CASSSVQGTYGYTF. Here the CDR3 DNA reads TGTGCCAGCAGCTCAGTACAGGGTACCTATGGCTACACCTTC.

The chain recombines TRBV7-3 with TRBJ2-2; 9 nucleotides agree with TRBD2. J gave up 6 bases and V 3 bases, and 5 bases lay outside the gene matches. Germline V gives CDR1 SGHTA, CDR2 FQGTGA. This CDR3 contains 15 residues. Here the CDR3 reads CASSLREGRPGELFF. Written as DNA, the CDR3 is TGTGCCAGCAGCTTGCGGGAGGGCCGTCCCGGGGAGCTGTTTTTT.

This rearrangement joins TRBV5-1 to TRBJ2-5; possibly TRBD2 for D (5 bases). Germline assignment: CDR1 SGHRS and CDR2 YFSETQ. V dropped 2 bases and J dropped 5 bases, with 16 bases sitting between them. This CDR3 spans 15 amino acids. The CDR3 DNA reads TGCGCCAGCAGCTTTGGAGGACGCGATGGGGAGACCCAGTACTTC. Translation: CASSFGGRDGETQYF.

This chain connects TRBV28 to TRBJ2-1, with TRBD2 matching 12 bases. The V gene end was trimmed by 7 bases and the J gene end by 8 bases; junction bases not matched to a gene: 15. Germline CDR1 MDHEN, CDR2 SYDVKM. The CDR3 has 17 amino acids. CDR3 protein: CASISPTSSSGRDEQFF. In DNA, the CDR3 is TGTGCCAGCATCTCTCCCACCTCTTCTAGCGGGAGGGATGAGCAGTTCTTC.

This sequence joins TRBV28 and TRBJ1-3; 7 bases align to TRBD1. Trimming removed 5 bases from V and 0 bases from J; junction bases left unmatched: 7. Germline V CDR1 and CDR2: MDHEN, SYDVKM. CDR3 size: 16 residues. The DNA of the CDR3 is TGTGCCAGCAGTCCCCCCCAGGGGGGCTCTGGAAACACCATATATTTT. Residues: CASSPPQGGSGNTIYF.

The rearrangement joins TRBV27 to TRBJ1-3; D possibly corresponds to TRBD1 (6 bases). V lost 0 bases and J 3 bases, leaving 6 bases between the germline ends. CDR1 and CDR2 from the germline V gene are MNHEY and SMNVEV (reference sequence). CDR3 size: 14 residues. The CDR3 nucleotides are TGTGCCAGCAGTTTATCGGACAGTGGAAACACCATATATTTT. Translated: CASSLSDSGNTIYF.

The genes are TRBV7-2 and TRBJ2-2; D may be TRBD1 (6 bases). V lost 6 bases and J 7 bases, leaving 12 bases between the germline ends. This CDR3 has 13 residues. Looked up from germline, CDR1 is SGHTA and CDR2 is FQGNSA. The CDR3 spells CASRTTGNGELFF. The CDR3, as DNA: TGTGCCAGCAGAACCACAGGGAACGGGGAGCTGTTTTTT.

The chain recombines TRBV7-9 with TRBJ1-4; D gene uncertain. CDR1 SEHNR and CDR2 FQNEAQ come from the germline V gene (reference sequence). The V and J ends lost 1 base and 7 bases respectively, with 13 bases between them. This CDR3 spans 15 amino acids. The CDR3 here is CASSLEGGLGEKLFF. CDR3 coding DNA: TGTGCCAGCAGCTTAGAGGGAGGTCTGGGTGAAAAACTGTTTTTT.

The chain joins TRBV11-2 to TRBJ2-6, with D perhaps matching TRBD2 (7 bases). The V gene's germline CDR1 is SGHAT and CDR2 FQNNGV. The CDR3 consists of 17 residues. Trimming left V 4 bases short and J 3 bases short, with 16 bases between. The CDR3 nucleotides read TGTGCCAGCAGCTCTTACGGGGGGCGAAGTGGGGCCAACGTCCTGACTTTC. Encoded protein: CASSSYGGRSGANVLTF.

This clone appeared once. This sequence joins TRBV11-2 and TRBJ2-1; a possible D gene is TRBD2 (5 bases). Trimming cost V 1 base and J 5 bases, with 18 bases left between them. The germline CDR1 and CDR2 sequences are SGHAT and FQNNGV. The CDR3 runs 17 residues. CDR3 protein: CASSLVTQRGQNNEQFF. The CDR3 nucleotides read TGTGCCAGCAGCTTAGTCACCCAGCGCGGGCAGAACAATGAGCAGTTCTTC. The full variable domain, with the rest looked up from reference TRBV11-2 and TRBJ2-1, is EAGVAQSPRYKIIEKRQSVAFWCNPISGHATLYWYQQILGQGPKLLIQFQNNGVVDDSQLPKDRFSAERLKGVDSTLKIQPAKLEDSAVYLCASSLVTQRGQNNEQFFGPGTRLTVL.

This chain links TRBV29-1 with TRBJ1-3, with 8 positions matching TRBD1. The CDR3 has 14 amino acids. Looked up from germline, CDR1 is SQVTM and CDR2 is ANQGSEA. J gave up 1 base and V 6 bases, and 5 bases lay outside the gene matches. CDR3 in DNA: TGCAGCGTCGTCAGGGGGCAATCTGGAAACACCATATATTTT. Translated: CSVVRGQSGNTIYF.